Shown below are 6 T cell receptor beta chains from a single sample sequenced in a study of response to subunit inactivated influenza vaccine. TCRdb called the RT-PCR reads again in MiXCR, with one record for every CDR3 protein. This table holds roughly 570,000 distinct CDR3 sequences, 10% to 15% found once. Sequences were derived from PBMCs from blood, sampled roughly 45 days after vaccination. Receptors were obtained from a man aged 50 to 60 who received an inactivated influenza vaccine.

The chain recombines TRBV4-3 with TRBJ2-3; TRBD2 might be the D (5 bases). V was clipped by 5 bases and J by 6 bases, with 18 bases between them. Germline CDR1 and CDR2: LGHNA and YSLEER. CDR3 size: 15 residues. For the CDR3, the DNA is TGCGCCAGCAGCGAAAAAATACACGGGGAGGATACGCAGTATTTT. Translation gives CASSEKIHGEDTQYF.

This clonotype was seen at least ten times. The chain combines TRBV6-5 with TRBJ1-5, with TRBD1 matching over 7 bases. Germline-derived CDR1 and CDR2 are MNHEY and SVGAGI. The CDR3 has 14 amino acids. Losses at the gene ends were 2 bases for V and 3 bases for J; bases not matched to a gene: 1. The CDR3 is CASSYRGPNQPQHF. The CDR3 DNA reads TGTGCCAGCAGTTACAGGGGGCCCAATCAGCCCCAGCATTTT.

The V gene is TRBV15, the J gene TRBJ2-1; 7 nucleotides agree with TRBD1. The CDR3 contains 13 residues. The ends lost 2 bases at V and 9 bases at J; junction bases unmatched: 4. Looked up from germline, CDR1 is LNHNV and CDR2 is YYDKDF (reference sequence). The CDR3 coding sequence is TGTGCCACCAGCAGAACAGGGGTGGCTGAGCAGTTCTTC. It encodes CATSRTGVAEQFF.

This sequence joins TRBV4-3 and TRBJ2-1, with unresolved D. CDR3 length equals 14 residues. V lost 0 bases, J lost 10 bases, and 13 bases lay in between. Germline values: CDR1 LGHNA, CDR2 YSLEER. Here the CDR3 DNA reads TGCGCCAGCAGCCAAGATTCCAGCCCGACCGAGCAGTTCTTC. Encoded protein: CASSQDSSPTEQFF.

The sample holds a few counts of this clonotype. J is TRBJ2-1 and V is TRBV30; TRBD2 aligns across 11 bases. V dropped 3 bases and J dropped 5; count of bases not matched to a gene: 3. The CDR3 covers 14 residues. CDR1 is GTSNPN, CDR2 SVGIG, per germline (reference sequence). Here the CDR3 reads CAWRGLAVNNEQFF. CDR3 nucleotide sequence: TGTGCCTGGAGGGGACTAGCGGTAAACAATGAGCAGTTCTTC.

The chain links TRBV6-2 or TRBV6-3 to TRBJ1-6; D gene ambiguous. CDR1 and CDR2 (germline): MNHEY, SVGEGT. CDR3 size: 13 residues. V was shortened by 7 bases and J by 4 bases, with 8 bases between the two germline ends. CDR3 sequence (DNA): TGTGCCAGCACCGGACGGTATAATTCACCCCTCCACTTT. This gives the protein CASTGRYNSPLHF.